The entry that follows covers one T cell receptor beta chain sequence. The CDR3 contains 12 residues. V was clipped by 11 bases and J by 5 bases, with 15 bases between them. Germline-derived CDR1 and CDR2 are SGHAT and FQNNGV. The data derive from a study of blood T cell repertoires in COVID-19. Per the original data handling: Reference gene primers were amplified, and this amplification served to estimate nucleated cell counts. Produced via immunoSEQ multiplex PCR; TCRdb's table is partial and in-frame only. Clone size and V and J calls were adopted from that table, with D and trimming inferred from the DNA. Of around 200,000 clones listed, 83% are singletons.

This receptor was identified in a woman aged 30 to 39 with COVID-19, enrolled during active disease. The chain carries TRBV11-2 and TRBJ2-5; D not resolved. Sequenced sample: peripheral blood. CDR3 nucleotide sequence: TGTGCCGTAGGTAGCCTGTTGGAGACCCAGTACTTC. Its protein is CAVGSLLETQYF.